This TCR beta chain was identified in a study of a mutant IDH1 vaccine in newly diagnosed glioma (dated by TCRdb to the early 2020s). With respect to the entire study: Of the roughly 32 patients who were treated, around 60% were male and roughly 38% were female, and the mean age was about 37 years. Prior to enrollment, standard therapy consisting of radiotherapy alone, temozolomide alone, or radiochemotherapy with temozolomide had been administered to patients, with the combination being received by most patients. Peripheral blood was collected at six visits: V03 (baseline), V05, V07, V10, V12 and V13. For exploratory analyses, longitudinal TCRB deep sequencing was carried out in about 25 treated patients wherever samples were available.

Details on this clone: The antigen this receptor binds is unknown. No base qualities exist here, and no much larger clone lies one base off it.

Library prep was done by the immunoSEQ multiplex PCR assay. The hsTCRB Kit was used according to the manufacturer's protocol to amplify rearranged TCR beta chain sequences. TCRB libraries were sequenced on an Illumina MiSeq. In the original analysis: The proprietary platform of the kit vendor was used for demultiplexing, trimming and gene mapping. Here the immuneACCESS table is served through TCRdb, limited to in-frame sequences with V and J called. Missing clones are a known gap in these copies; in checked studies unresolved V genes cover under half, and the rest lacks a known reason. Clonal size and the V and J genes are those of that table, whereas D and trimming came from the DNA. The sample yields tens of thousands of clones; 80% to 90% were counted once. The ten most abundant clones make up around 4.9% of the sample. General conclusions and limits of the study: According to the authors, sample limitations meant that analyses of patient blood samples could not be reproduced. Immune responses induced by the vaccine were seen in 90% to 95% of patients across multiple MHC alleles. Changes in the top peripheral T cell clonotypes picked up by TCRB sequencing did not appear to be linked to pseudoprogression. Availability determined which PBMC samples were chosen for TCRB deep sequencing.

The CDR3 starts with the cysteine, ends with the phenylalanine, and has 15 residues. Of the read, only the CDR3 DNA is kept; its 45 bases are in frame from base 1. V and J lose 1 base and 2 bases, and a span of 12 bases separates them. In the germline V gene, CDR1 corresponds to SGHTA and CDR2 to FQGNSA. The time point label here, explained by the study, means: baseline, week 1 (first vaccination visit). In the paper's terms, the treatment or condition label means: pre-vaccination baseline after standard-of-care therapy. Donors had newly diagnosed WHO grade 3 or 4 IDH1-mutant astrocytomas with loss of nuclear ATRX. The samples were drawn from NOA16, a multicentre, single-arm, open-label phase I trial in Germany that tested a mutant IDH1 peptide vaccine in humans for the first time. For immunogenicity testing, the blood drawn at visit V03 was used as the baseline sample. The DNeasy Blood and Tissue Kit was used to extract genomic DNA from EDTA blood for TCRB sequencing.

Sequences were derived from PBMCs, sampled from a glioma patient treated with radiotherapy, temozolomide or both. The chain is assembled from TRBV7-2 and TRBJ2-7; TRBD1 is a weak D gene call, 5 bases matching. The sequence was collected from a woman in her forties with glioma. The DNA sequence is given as TGTGCCAGCAGCTTAGGGCAGGGTCAAACCTACGAGCAGTACTTC. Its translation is CASSLGQGQTYEQYF.